This is a list of T cell receptor beta chains from one sample in a study of shared clonotypes between healthy human individuals. TCRdb's table, derived via immunoSEQ multiplex PCR, lists solely in-frame clones and lacks some. The sample has some 2.4 million clones; roughly 93% are singletons. Sequencing was carried out using naive CD4+ T cells from PBMCs. Every receptor here comes from a young man in good health. Some clones in this sample may be carry-over from other donors' samples. Each CDR3 is given with its conserved first and last residue. Each record gives: D gene, J gene, V gene, clone size, CDR3 protein, CDR3 DNA. A D gene is named only where the DNA matches it firmly. Size values are once, few and many counts, or a class for expanded clones, and some rows have none.

>TRBD2|TRBJ2-1|TRBV19|once
CASSRSGRPYNEQFF
TGTGCCAGTAGTAGAAGCGGGAGGCCCTACAATGAGCAGTTCTTC
>TRBD2|TRBJ2-3|TRBV7-9|.
CASSKGLAGDTQYF
TGTGCCAGCAGCAAGGGGCTAGCGGGAGATACGCAGTATTTT
>TRBD1|TRBJ2-3|TRBV5-1|once
CASRLQGGGSPTDTQYF
TGCGCCAGCAGGCTACAGGGGGGAGGTTCTCCCACAGATACGCAGTATTTT
>TRBD1|TRBJ2-1|TRBV5-6|.
CASSLVGQTPNEQFF
TGTGCCAGCAGCTTGGTGGGACAGACACCCAATGAGCAGTTCTTC
>TRBD1|TRBJ2-3|TRBV5-1|.
CASSLVGQVPTDTQYF
TGCGCCAGCAGCTTGGTGGGACAGGTCCCGACAGATACGCAGTATTTT
>.|TRBJ2-7|TRBV15|.
CATSRALTGNEQYF
TGTGCCACCAGCAGAGCCCTAACGGGTAACGAGCAGTACTTC
>.|TRBJ1-3|TRBV6-1|.
CASSEAAGESGNTIYF
TGTGCCAGCAGTGAAGCAGCAGGGGAATCCGGAAACACCATATATTTT
>.|TRBJ1-4|TRBV7-9|.
CASSLGGAEKLFF
TGTGCCAGCAGCTTAGGGGGGGCTGAAAAACTGTTTTTT
>.|TRBJ1-1|TRBV14|.
CASSRQGNTEAFF
TGTGCCAGCAGCCGTCAGGGGAACACTGAAGCTTTCTTT
>.|TRBJ1-5|TRBV14|.
CASSQQNQPQHF
TGTGCCAGCAGCCAACAAAATCAGCCCCAGCATTTT
>TRBD1|TRBJ1-1|TRBV27|.
CASSQRQGVGTEAFF
TGTGCCAGCAGTCAAAGGCAGGGGGTCGGTACTGAAGCTTTCTTT
>TRBD1|TRBJ2-7|TRBV5-1|.
CASSLVGRTGVDEQYF
TGCGCCAGCAGCTTGGTCGGGCGGACAGGGGTGGACGAGCAGTACTTC
>TRBD1|TRBJ2-7|TRBV19|.
CASSMTGVEQYF
TGTGCCAGTAGTATGACAGGGGTCGAGCAGTACTTC